This entry describes one TCR beta chain. Its antigen is unknown. Per the germline V gene, CDR1 is MDHEN and CDR2 is SYDVKM. CDR3 length: 23 amino acids. With V trimmed by 5 bases and J by 1 base, 24 bases remained unmatched. The data were obtained in a study of OX40 agonist ivuxolimab in advanced cancers. General study results and limits: Antigen specificity was not determined for the expanded peripheral T cells. Researchers report that CD8+ T cells had, on average, more expanded clones than CD4+.

TCRdb's table, derived via immunoSEQ multiplex PCR, lists solely in-frame clones and lacks some. Of about 62,000 clones in the sample, 75% to 85% were seen once. This TCR came from an adult with an advanced solid tumor such as melanoma, head and neck, liver or kidney cancer. Sequencing used CD4+ or CD8+ T cells sorted from blood, obtained in a trial of the OX40 agonist ivuxolimab. The chain uses TRBV28 and TRBJ2-1, with 12 bases lining up with TRBD2. The CDR3 is CASSPPNILAGGPSKPSYNEQFF. CDR3 nucleotides: TGTGCCAGCAGTCCACCAAACATTCTAGCGGGAGGGCCAAGTAAACCTTCCTACAATGAGCAGTTCTTC.